The text below deals with one T cell receptor beta chain. Its target is not known. The sample belongs to a study of cytomegalovirus exposure and HLA in healthy donors. Turning to the study itself: According to later analysis, the same platform produced the roughly 120 validation and 666 first-cohort repertoires.

TCRdb keeps only in-frame clones here, not all; method: immunoSEQ multiplex PCR. Of under 150,000 clones in the sample, around 89% were seen once. In germline, CDR1 is SNHLY, CDR2 FYNNEI. V gave up 6 bases and J gave up 9 bases; unmatched junction bases: 15. This CDR3 is 16 amino acids long. General study points: CMV antigen specificity of three CMV-associated chains was confirmed in vitro. Cytomegalovirus status was reportedly diagnosed by the classifier with high specificity and sensitivity. In the 130 or so validation repertoires, a later analysis found that first-cohort TCR clusters tended to co-occur.

This TCR was sampled from a woman aged 18-29 years in good health and CMV-seropositive. The rearrangement joins TRBV2 to TRBJ2-1; TRBD2 matches 9 bases. Input material: PBMCs. The CDR3 nucleotides read TGTGCCAGCAGCCACGGGGCAGCGGGGGGCCAGCGTGAGCAGTTCTTC. This codes for CASSHGAAGGQREQFF.